The 15 T cell receptor beta chains in this list originate from one sample, sequenced in a study of shared clonotypes between healthy human individuals. The repertoire was sequenced with immunoSEQ multiplex PCR; TCRdb's copy has only in-frame clones and lacks some. Of 1,400,000 or so clones in the sample, 98% were seen once. The sample was naive CD4+ T cells sorted from blood. The sample's subset: CD45RA+ positively selected. These receptors all come from a man younger than 45 in good health.

V is TRBV5-6 and J is TRBJ2-3; D is unresolved. Trimming cost V 1 base and J 2 bases, with 11 bases left between them. Germline-derived CDR1 and CDR2 are SGHDT and YYEEEE. The CDR3 runs to 15 residues. CDR3 protein: CASSLQVGITDTQYF. CDR3 DNA sequence: TGTGCCAGCAGCTTGCAGGTTGGGATCACAGATACGCAGTATTTT.

The chain recombines TRBV6-5 with TRBJ2-2; D unclear. This CDR3 contains 13 residues. The ends were cut back, 7 bases at V and 5 bases at J, with 11 bases in the middle. In germline, CDR1 is MNHEY, CDR2 SVGAGI. Written as DNA, the CDR3 is TGTGCCAGCACTCGGTCCCGGACCGGGGAGCTGTTTTTT. Its translation is CASTRSRTGELFF.

This chain uses TRBV21-1 with TRBJ2-1; whether TRBD2, the table's D call, matches the DNA was not checked. TRBV21-1 is deemed a pseudogene. The CDR3 is 15 amino acids. Here the CDR3 reads CASSTGLAGSNEQFF. For the CDR3, the DNA is TGTGCCAGCAGCACGGGTCTAGCCGGATCCAATGAGCAGTTCTTC.

This chain uses TRBV5-1 with TRBJ2-5, with D uncertain. The CDR3 loop spans 17 amino acids. The ends were cut back, 0 bases at V and 3 bases at J, with 18 bases in the middle. Germline V gene lookup returns CDR1 SGHRS and CDR2 YFSETQ. The CDR3 nucleotides are TGCGCCAGCAGCTTGGGTTATGGCGGCCCGGTGAAAGAGACCCAGTACTTC. The encoded protein is CASSLGYGGPVKETQYF. The variable domain in full, completed from reference TRBV5-1 and TRBJ2-5, reads KAGVTQTPRYLIKTRGQQVTLSCSPISGHRSVSWYQQTPGQGLQFLFEYFSETQRNKGNFPGRFSGRQFSNSRSEMNVSTLELGDSALYLCASSLGYGGPVKETQYFGPGTRLLVL.

This clone was picked up one time. The V gene is TRBV27, the J gene TRBJ2-7, with 10 positions matching TRBD2. Germline V gene data show CDR1 as MNHEY and CDR2 as SMNVEV (reference sequence). V lost 5 bases to trimming and J lost 3 bases; unmatched junction nucleotides: 7. This CDR3 contains 15 residues. CDR3 DNA sequence: TGTGCCAGCAGTACAAGAGCGGGAGGGCTCTACGAGCAGTACTTC. As protein: CASSTRAGGLYEQYF.

This clone was picked up a small number of times. The V gene is TRBV28, the J gene TRBJ1-1; the D is unclear. The CDR3 runs to 13 residues. V lost 2 bases, J lost 1 base, and 5 bases lay in between. Germline V gene lookup returns CDR1 MDHEN and CDR2 SYDVKM. CDR3: CASSLRPNTEAFF. In DNA form, the CDR3 reads TGTGCCAGCAGTTTAAGGCCGAACACTGAAGCTTTCTTT.

J is TRBJ2-7 and V is TRBV11-2; D unclear. The V end lost 3 bases, the J end lost 3 bases, and 9 bases lay between the germline ends. Germline V gene sequence: CDR1 SGHAT, CDR2 FQNNGV. This CDR3 is 13 amino acids long. The chain's CDR3 is CASSLHSFYEQYF. The CDR3 nucleotides read TGTGCCAGCAGCTTGCACAGCTTCTACGAGCAGTACTTC.

The V and J genes are TRBV5-4 and TRBJ1-4; D uncertain. The CDR3 totals 14 residues. CDR1 and CDR2 (germline): SGHNT, YYREEE (reference sequence). The V end lost 4 bases, the J end lost 5 bases, and 12 bases lay between the germline ends. The CDR3 here is CASSGSAGNEKLFF. In nucleotides, the CDR3 is TGTGCCAGCAGCGGATCAGCGGGGAATGAAAAACTGTTTTTT.

The genes are TRBV4-3 and TRBJ2-6; TRBD2 aligns across 9 bases. The V and J ends lost 1 base and 2 bases, in that order; junction bases with no gene match: 3. This CDR3 has 17 residues. Per the germline V gene, CDR1 is LGHNA and CDR2 is YSLEER. CDR3 sequence: CASSQAPSGAGANVLTF. As DNA, the CDR3 is TGCGCCAGCAGCCAAGCGCCTAGCGGGGCTGGGGCCAACGTCCTGACTTTC.

The chain links TRBV5-8 to TRBJ2-3; no firm D call. The V end lost 4 bases, the J end lost 11 bases, and 8 bases lay between the germline ends. The CDR3 has 10 amino acids. The germline CDR1 and CDR2 sequences are SGHTS and YDEGEE. DNA of the CDR3: TGTGCCAGCAGCACCGCCGGGCAGTATTTT. The encoded protein is CASSTAGQYF. The full variable domain, completed using reference TRBV5-8 and TRBJ2-3, is EAGVTQSPTHLIKTRGQQATLRCSPISGHTSVYWYQQALGLGLQFLLWYDEGEERNRGNFPPRFSGRQFPNYSSELNVNALELEDSALYLCASSTAGQYFGPGTRLTVL.

This clone showed up just once. V gene TRBV28 combines with J gene TRBJ2-2; 10 nucleotides agree with TRBD2. CDR3 length: 15 amino acids. Germline trimming cut 10 bases from V and 6 bases from J; bases unmatched to any gene: 11. Germline-derived CDR1 and CDR2 are MDHEN and SYDVKM. The CDR3 nucleotides are TGTGCCACTAATGGTCCTAGCGGGAGACCCGGGGAGCTGTTTTTT. Protein product: CATNGPSGRPGELFF.

The J gene is TRBJ2-2, the V gene TRBV5-1, with no clear D. The CDR3 sequence is 15 residues long. Per germline, CDR1 SGHRS and CDR2 YFSETQ. Trimming cost V 3 bases and J 1 base, with 10 bases left between them. CDR3 sequence reads: CASSSDNQNTGELFF. CDR3 sequence (DNA): TGCGCCAGCAGCTCCGACAACCAGAACACCGGGGAGCTGTTTTTT.

The V and J genes are TRBV7-9 and TRBJ2-3, with no clear D. The CDR3 loop spans 15 amino acids. Germline CDR1 and CDR2: SEHNR and FQNEAQ (reference sequence). Trimming took off 5 bases at V and 5 bases at J, with 17 bases between the two ends. The CDR3 loop is CASSKPGSRQDTQYF. The CDR3 nucleotides read TGTGCCAGCAGCAAGCCCGGGTCGAGACAAGATACGCAGTATTTT.

This chain joins TRBV18 and TRBJ1-1; D might be TRBD1 (6 bases). The CDR3 sequence is 16 residues long. V lost 5 bases and J lost 2, with 18 bases in between. Germline V gene lookup returns CDR1 KGHSH and CDR2 LQKENI. This CDR3 is CASSSLWRQENTEAFF. The CDR3 DNA is TGTGCCAGCTCAAGTTTATGGCGACAGGAAAACACTGAAGCTTTCTTT.

The genes are TRBV2 and TRBJ2-3; 8 nucleotides agree with TRBD2. Germline V lookup: CDR1 SNHLY, CDR2 FYNNEI. J gave up 0 bases and V 6 bases, and 5 bases lay outside the gene matches. The CDR3 has 15 residues. The CDR3 loop reads CASRYSGASTDTQYF. In nucleotides, the CDR3 is TGTGCCAGCAGGTATAGCGGGGCTAGCACAGATACGCAGTATTTT. Complete variable domain (other parts from reference TRBV2 and TRBJ2-3): EPEVTQTPSHQVTQMGQEVILRCVPISNHLYFYWYRQILGQKVEFLVSFYNNEISEKSEIFDDQFSVERPDGSNFTLKIRSTKLEDSAMYFCASRYSGASTDTQYFGPGTRLTVL.